Following are 11 T cell receptor beta chains from one sample sequenced in a study of blood T cell repertoires in COVID-19. TCRdb's copy holds only in-frame clones and misses some; the assay was immunoSEQ multiplex PCR. Here the sample spans 200,000 or so clones, more than 85% being singletons. The sequencing input was peripheral blood. These TCRs come from a man between 65 and 79 years old with active or convalescent COVID-19.

This sequence joins TRBV28 and TRBJ1-2; no clear D gene. The CDR3 covers 13 residues. Germline CDR1 MDHEN, CDR2 SYDVKM. Trimming cost V 6 bases and J 8 bases, with 16 bases left between them. The CDR3 sequence is CASSQHRPGGYTF. CDR3 DNA: TGTGCCAGCAGCCAACACCGGCCGGGGGGCTACACCTTC.

The rearrangement joins TRBV3-1 (or the pseudogene TRBV3-2) to TRBJ2-1; perhaps TRBD1 as D (5 bases). The CDR3 contains 17 residues. Trimming left V 0 bases short and J 0 bases short, with 12 bases between. The germline CDR1 and CDR2 sequences are LGHDT and YNNKEL (reference sequence). CDR3: CASSQEKGPSSYNEQFF. In nucleotides, the CDR3 is TGTGCCAGCAGCCAAGAAAAGGGGCCCAGCTCCTACAATGAGCAGTTCTTC.

The chain is built from TRBV6-5 and TRBJ1-6; TRBD1 might be the D (5 bases). The germline gives CDR1 MNHEY, CDR2 SVGAGI. CDR3 length: 15 amino acids. Trimming pared 0 bases from V and 9 bases from J, leaving 12 bases between. CDR3 loop: CASSYSTQGFSPLHF. The CDR3 nucleotides are TGTGCCAGCAGTTACTCGACGCAGGGATTTTCACCCCTCCACTTT.

The rearrangement links TRBV18 to TRBJ1-5, with 7 bases that match TRBD1. This CDR3 region has 17 residues. V was clipped by 6 bases and J by 0 bases; unmatched bases: 11. Germline assignment: CDR1 KGHSH and CDR2 LQKENI. CDR3 nucleotides: TGTGCCAGCTCCCGAGCAGGGGGATTCTATAGCAATCAGCCCCAGCATTTT. Protein: CASSRAGGFYSNQPQHF.

This chain joins TRBV4-1 and TRBJ2-3; D is possibly TRBD1 (6 bases). V dropped 1 base and J dropped 6 bases, with 11 bases sitting between them. The CDR3 covers 14 residues. Germline lookup yields CDR1 MGHRA and CDR2 YSYEKL. The CDR3 DNA reads TGCGCCAGCAGCCAAGGGGTTAGGGGGGATACGCAGTATTTT. This translates into CASSQGVRGDTQYF.

This clone appeared a few times. V usage is TRBV5-4 and J usage is TRBJ2-2; a weak D match, TRBD2 (6 bases). The CDR3 is made up of 15 amino acids. Germline assignment: CDR1 SGHNT and CDR2 YYREEE (reference sequence). The V end lost 3 bases, the J end lost 4 bases, and 13 bases lay between the germline ends. DNA of the CDR3: TGTGCCAGCAGCTCGCCCCTGGAGGGCACCGGGGAGCTGTTTTTT. It translates to CASSSPLEGTGELFF.

This chain joins TRBV11-2 and TRBJ2-5, with TRBD2 identical over 13 bases. The length of the CDR3 is 16 residues. The V gene's germline CDR1 is SGHAT and CDR2 FQNNGV. The J segment lost 4 bases and the V segment lost 5 bases, leaving 7 bases of the junction unmatched. Here the CDR3 reads CASSVRLAGGVETQYF. The CDR3 nucleotides read TGTGCCAGCAGCGTACGACTAGCGGGGGGTGTAGAGACCCAGTACTTC. Full variable domain (outside the CDR3, taken from reference TRBV11-2 and TRBJ2-5): EAGVAQSPRYKIIEKRQSVAFWCNPISGHATLYWYQQILGQGPKLLIQFQNNGVVDDSQLPKDRFSAERLKGVDSTLKIQPAKLEDSAVYLCASSVRLAGGVETQYFGPGTRLLVL.

The CDR3 protein is CASSLLETQGKFF. CDR3 in DNA: TGCGCCAGCAGCTTGTTGGAGACTCAGGGGAAGTTCTTC. This chain joins TRBV5-1 and TRBJ2-1, with D possibly being TRBD1 (6 bases). V lost 1 base, J lost 14 bases, and 16 bases lay in between. Germline V gene lookup returns CDR1 SGHRS and CDR2 YFSETQ. CDR3 length equals 13 residues.

The chain employs TRBV20-1 and TRBJ2-3; 11 positions agree with TRBD2. The trim removed 3 bases at V and 2 bases at J, leaving 13 bases unmatched. Germline V gene sequence: CDR1 DFQATT, CDR2 SNEGSKA (reference sequence). The length of the CDR3 is 18 residues. DNA of the CDR3: TGCAGTGCTAGTTTCCTAGCGGGGGGCCCGGGCGACACAGATACGCAGTATTTT. Translating it yields CSASFLAGGPGDTDTQYF.

V usage is TRBV19 and J usage is TRBJ2-3; maybe TRBD1 (6 bases). This CDR3 has 15 residues. V dropped 4 bases and J dropped 0 bases, with 11 bases sitting between them. Germline loops: CDR1 LNHDA, CDR2 SQIVND (reference sequence). CDR3 amino acids: CASSTTGSSTDTQYF. In DNA, the CDR3 is TGTGCCAGTAGTACCACAGGGTCTAGCACAGATACGCAGTATTTT.

This chain uses TRBV7-8 with TRBJ1-3; a weak D match, TRBD1 (6 bases). Germline loops: CDR1 SGHVS, CDR2 FQNEAQ. The CDR3 is made up of 14 amino acids. Trimming took 6 bases from V and 0 from J, leaving 9 bases between them. CDR3 nucleotides: TGTGCCAGCAGAGACAGGAACTCTGGAAACACCATATATTTT. It is translated as CASRDRNSGNTIYF. Supplemented by reference TRBV7-8 and TRBJ1-3, the full variable domain reads GAGVSQSPRYKVAKRGQDVALRCDPISGHVSLFWYQQALGQGPEFLTYFQNEAQLDKSGLPSDRFFAERPEGSVSTLKIQRTQQEDSAVYLCASRDRNSGNTIYFGEGSWLTVV.